What follows are 9 T cell receptor beta chains derived from one specimen sequenced in a study of T cells in Graves' hyperthyroidism and ophthalmopathy (dated by TCRdb to between 2019 and 2020). Libraries were constructed by multiplex PCR. Sequencing took place on an Illumina HiSeq 2000. TCR beta CDR3 regions were amplified from RNA transcripts. For the first round of RT-PCR on the TCR CDR3, the HTBI primer set was used together with the Qiagen OneStep RT-PCR kit. The public reads were reprocessed in TCRdb via fastp at Q25 and MiXCR, keeping in-frame beta chains. Identical CDR3 protein sequences are pooled into one entry, listed with their most common genes and DNA. This sample gives hundreds of thousands of distinct CDR3 sequences in total; around 22% of them show up just once. The ten top clones hold approximately 60% of the sample. The sequencing input was blood. Receptors were obtained from a young man with Graves' ophthalmopathy.

For this clonotype: An end of the junction differs from the germline gene, which may be a read error. The V call is TRBV7-2, the J call TRBJ1-5, with D perhaps TRBD1 (6 bases). The CDR3 length is 13 residues. Germline V gene sequence: CDR1 SGHTA, CDR2 FQGNSA. The CDR3 reads CASSPGGAQLQHF. Written as DNA, the CDR3 is TGTGCCAGCAGCCCCGGGGGGGCCCAGCTCCAGCATTTT.

The V gene is TRBV29-1, the J gene TRBJ1-4, with D possibly matching TRBD1 (5 bases). The V gene lost 4 bases and the J gene lost 3 bases, with 12 bases spanning the gap. Germline V CDR1 and CDR2: SQVTM, ANQGSEA. CDR3 length: 14 amino acids. The CDR3 nucleotides read TGCAGCGTTGCGCCAGGGCCCTCTAATGAAAAACTGTTTTTT. It encodes CSVAPGPSNEKLFF.

This clonotype was counted many times. The chain joins TRBV30 to TRBJ2-5, with 8 bases matching TRBD2. J lost 5 bases, V lost 0 bases, and 8 bases had no gene match. Germline values: CDR1 GTSNPN, CDR2 SVGIG (reference sequence). This CDR3 contains 15 residues. The CDR3 DNA reads TGTGCCTGGAGTGTACGCGGGAGGTCTCGGGAGACCCAGTACTTC. Protein product: CAWSVRGRSRETQYF.

V usage is TRBV7-9 and J usage is TRBJ2-1; D not resolved. Germline values: CDR1 SEHNR, CDR2 FQNEAQ (reference sequence). With 10 bases removed from V and 0 bases from J, the gap between germline ends came to 10 bases. The CDR3 totals 13 residues. CDR3 bases: TGTGCCACCGATGAGAGCTCCTACAATGAGCAGTTCTTC. This translates into CATDESSYNEQFF. Using reference TRBV7-9 and TRBJ2-1 for the parts outside the CDR3, the full variable domain is DTGVSQNPRHKITKRGQNVTFRCDPISEHNRLYWYRQTLGQGPEFLTYFQNEAQLEKSRLLSDRFSAERPKGSFSTLEIQRTEQGDSAMYLCATDESSYNEQFFGPGTRLTVL.

The chain couples TRBV20-1 to TRBJ2-3, with D tentatively TRBD2 (5 bases). The V end was cut by 7 bases, the J end by 2 bases, with 10 bases between. CDR1 and CDR2 from the germline V gene are DFQATT and SNEGSKA (reference sequence). The CDR3 contains 12 residues. Here the CDR3 DNA reads TGCAGTGTGCAGCGGTACACAGATACGCAGTATTTT. Protein sequence: CSVQRYTDTQYF.

This clonotype came up a few times. This chain joins TRBV4-1 and TRBJ1-4; D not certain. Germline V gene data show CDR1 as MGHRA and CDR2 as YSYEKL. Trimming stripped 0 bases from V and 8 bases from J, with 4 bases between. The CDR3 contains 12 residues. Here the CDR3 reads CASSQDLEKLFF. CDR3 in DNA: TGCGCCAGCAGCCAAGATCTGGAAAAACTGTTTTTT.

This clonotype has only a few counts. This chain connects TRBV28 to TRBJ2-7; 10 bases match TRBD2. The CDR3 has 15 amino acids. Germline V gene data show CDR1 as MDHEN and CDR2 as SYDVKM. V shed 6 bases and J 5 bases; nucleotides not matched to a gene: 10. The CDR3 coding sequence is TGTGCCAGCAGAAGCTCTAGCGGGAGTTCTCACGAGCAGTACTTC. Its protein product is CASRSSSGSSHEQYF.

This clonotype was seen more than once but under ten times. The genes are TRBV4-1 and TRBJ2-1; D remains ambiguous. Germline V gene lookup returns CDR1 MGHRA and CDR2 YSYEKL. Trimming took off 0 bases at V and 5 bases at J, with 5 bases between the two ends. The length of the CDR3 is 13 residues. The CDR3: CASSQDHNNEQFF. The CDR3 DNA reads as TGCGCCAGCAGCCAAGATCATAACAATGAGCAGTTCTTC.

In DNA, the CDR3 is TGTGCCAGCAGTGGATGGACTAGCCAGCATGAAGCCAGCAATGAGCAGTTCTTC. Amino acid sequence: CASSGWTSQHEASNEQFF. The V gene is TRBV25-1, the J gene TRBJ2-1; 8 nucleotides agree with TRBD2. V dropped 4 bases and J dropped 6; count of bases not matched to a gene: 17. From germline, CDR1 is MGHDK and CDR2 SYGVNS. This CDR3 spans 18 amino acids.